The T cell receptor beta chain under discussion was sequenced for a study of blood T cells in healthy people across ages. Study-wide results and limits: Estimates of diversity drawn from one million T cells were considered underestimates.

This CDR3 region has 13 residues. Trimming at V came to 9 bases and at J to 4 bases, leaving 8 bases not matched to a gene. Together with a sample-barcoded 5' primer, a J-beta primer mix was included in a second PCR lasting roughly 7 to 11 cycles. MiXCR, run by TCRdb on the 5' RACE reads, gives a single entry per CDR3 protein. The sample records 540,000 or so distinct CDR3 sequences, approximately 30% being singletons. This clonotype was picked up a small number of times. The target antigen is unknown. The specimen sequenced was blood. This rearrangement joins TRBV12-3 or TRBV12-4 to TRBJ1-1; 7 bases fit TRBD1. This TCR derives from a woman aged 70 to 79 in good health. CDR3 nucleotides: TGTGCCAGTACTACAGGGGACTCCACTGAAGCTTTCTTT. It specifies CASTTGDSTEAFF.